This record concerns one T cell receptor beta chain sequence. What it binds is not known. Collection occurred without any documented infections or immune events in donors. This specimen comes from a study of identifying expanded T cells in peripheral blood. CDR3 length equals 17 residues. The germline CDR1 and CDR2 sequences are GTSNPN and SVGIG (reference sequence). The V end was cut by 1 base, the J end by 1 base, with 19 bases between. Study-level findings and limits: Over around two and four weeks, about 15 and 19 clones changed, versus around 1.2 between replicates.

Generated by immunoSEQ multiplex PCR, the TCRdb table keeps only in-frame clones and is missing some. The data contain under 85,000 clones, 80% to 85% of them singletons. The sequenced sample was blood. This clonotype was sampled from a person between 18 and 75 years old in good health. The chain couples TRBV30 to TRBJ2-5; D tentatively reads TRBD1 or TRBD2 (5 bases each). CDR3 protein: CAWSGGSLAVAQETQYF. The CDR3 region has the DNA TGTGCCTGGAGTGGGGGGAGCCTAGCCGTTGCCCAAGAGACCCAGTACTTC.